This TCR beta chain came from a study of blood T cells in healthy people across ages. Using a J-beta primer mix together with a sample-barcoded 5' primer, a second PCR was run for about 7 to 12 cycles. TCRdb passed the 5' RACE reads through MiXCR, listing each CDR3 protein once. This table holds 600,000 to 650,000 distinct CDR3 sequences, 45% to 65% found once. CDR3 size: 14 residues. V was pared by 5 bases and J by 3 bases, with 8 bases between. Germline assignment: CDR1 LNHNV and CDR2 YYDKDF (reference sequence). In terms of origin and age, donors were healthy Caucasian individuals from Russia aged about 6 to 100. In this sample, this clonotype turned up a few times.

This receptor was obtained from a man aged 60 to 75 in good health. V gene TRBV15 combines with J gene TRBJ2-6; no firm D call. The source material was blood. The CDR3 sequence is CATSPAHGANVLTF. CDR3 nucleotide sequence: TGTGCCACCAGCCCGGCTCATGGGGCCAACGTCCTGACTTTC.